This note documents a single T cell receptor (beta chain) sequence. The V gene lost 5 bases and the J gene lost 7 bases, with 11 bases spanning the gap. The germline CDR1 and CDR2 sequences are MDHEN and SYDVKM. This CDR3 spans 13 amino acids. Original processing methods: Cell counts per sample came from amplifying reference gene primers. Some clones are missing from TCRdb's copy, which holds only in-frame ones; the method was immunoSEQ multiplex PCR. Clone size and the V and J calls come from that table; the DNA yielded D and trimming. The table includes about 51,000 clones, more than 70% detected once. The data were taken from a study of blood T cell repertoires in COVID-19. On the study more broadly: Both acute and convalescent COVID-19 samples were obtained from the United States, Italy and Spain. PBMCs, B-cell-depleted T cells, or T cells provided the cDNA or gDNA that made up the material.

Sequenced sample: peripheral blood. The receptor was derived from a man older than 75 with active COVID-19. This chain joins TRBV28 and TRBJ2-2; D perhaps matches TRBD2 (5 bases). CDR3 protein: CASSPGIVGELFF. CDR3 nucleotides: TGTGCCAGCAGTCCGGGGATAGTCGGGGAGCTGTTTTTT.